This T cell receptor (beta chain) was captured by sequencing in a study of T cells after yellow fever vaccination. Study conclusions and caveats: A faster peak, day 5 versus 15, was reached by the weaker secondary response.

A few counts support this clonotype. Its cognate antigen is unknown. Germline lookup yields CDR1 MDHEN and CDR2 SYDVKM. V was pared by 5 bases and J by 0 bases, with 8 bases between. The CDR3 sequence is 14 residues long. TCRdb passed the 5' RACE reads through MiXCR, listing each CDR3 protein once. Here the sample spans some 500,000 distinct CDR3 sequences, about 13% being singletons. The source was PBMCs, collected on the day of the yellow fever booster vaccination. The rearrangement joins TRBV28 to TRBJ2-4, with D unresolved. The receptor comes from a young man who received the YFV17D yellow fever vaccine. CDR3 in DNA: TGTGCCAGCAGTATCGGCGCAGCCAAAAACATTCAGTACTTC. Amino acid sequence: CASSIGAAKNIQYF.